This T cell receptor (beta chain) was recovered during a study of T cell responses to AZD1222 COVID-19 vaccine. Profiled with immunoSEQ multiplex PCR; TCRdb holds only in-frame clones, not every one. In the table there are 160,000 or so clones, over 85% of which are singletons. Findings of the study overall: Nearly half of spike-specific TCRs reportedly target variant regions that are unmutated in the B.1.351 and B.1.1.7 variants.

In the case of this clone: Its antigen is not identified.

The germline V gene encodes CDR1 SGHRS and CDR2 YFSETQ. The CDR3 covers 12 residues. Trimming removed 3 bases from V and 4 bases from J, with 7 bases in between. The sample here was peripheral blood, taken on day 0 of AZD1222 vaccination. The TCR was taken from an adult in good health. This chain connects TRBV5-1 to TRBJ1-2, with a tentative D call TRBD1 (5 bases). The CDR3 here is CASSSGLYGYTF. The CDR3, as DNA: TGCGCCAGCAGCTCGGGACTCTATGGCTACACCTTC.